The rows below give T cell receptor beta chains drawn from one sample of a study of T cell responses to AZD1222 COVID-19 vaccine. Sequenced by immunoSEQ multiplex PCR; TCRdb stores in-frame clones only, minus some. The data show 150,000 or so clones, with roughly 94% seen just once and 5.1% held by the top ten. The sample was peripheral blood, taken 28 days after the second AZD1222 dose. Every receptor here comes from an adult who received the AZD1222 COVID-19 vaccine. The CDR3 runs from the conserved cysteine through the conserved F or W. A D gene is named only where the DNA matches it firmly. Clone size, where shown, is once, few, many, or a class for clones that have expanded.

D	V	J	size	length	DNA	CDR3
TRBD1	TRBV6-1	TRBJ1-3	NA	15	TGTGCCAGCCTCCCCTCAGGGGGAGGTGGAAACACCATATATTTT	CASLPSGGGGNTIYF
NA	TRBV28	TRBJ1-2	NA	13	TGTGCCAGCAGCCCCCTGGCAGACTATGGCTACACCTTC	CASSPLADYGYTF
NA	TRBV6-6	TRBJ2-7	NA	13	TGTGCCAGTCGGAGGGGACGGGGAAACGAGCAGTACTTC	CASRRGRGNEQYF
NA	TRBV15	TRBJ1-4	once	19	TGTGCCACCAGCAGAGATCCCGCCGCCGGTTTGGGGTGGGATGAAAAACTGTTTTTT	CATSRDPAAGLGWDEKLFF
TRBD2	TRBV18	TRBJ2-3	NA	18	TGTGCCAGCTCACCACCTCCAGCGGGAGGTAGGGTCGCAGATACGCAGTATTTT	CASSPPPAGGRVADTQYF
TRBD1	TRBV23-1	TRBJ1-5	NA	21	TGCGCCAGCAGTCAACAAAAAGGGGGGGACAGGGGAACGGCTAGCAATCAGCCCCAGCATTTT	CASSQQKGGDRGTASNQPQHF
NA	TRBV12-1	TRBJ1-1	few	15	TGTGCCAGCAGCTCGGCGGAGAACTTGAACACTGAAGCTTTCTTT	CASSSAENLNTEAFF
TRBD2	TRBV7-2	TRBJ2-7	NA	19	TGTGCCAGCAGCCCCATTTGGACTAGCGGGAGGGCCGTCCCCCACGAGCAGTACTTC	CASSPIWTSGRAVPHEQYF
TRBD2	TRBV6-1	TRBJ2-3	NA	16	TGTGCCAGCAGTGAAGCACTAGCGGGGGGCACAGATACGCAGTATTTT	CASSEALAGGTDTQYF
NA	TRBV23-1	TRBJ2-1	NA	16	TGCGCCAGCAGTCAATCGGACACTCTTACACGGTCATTGGTGTTCTTC	CASSQSDTLTRSLVFF
NA	TRBV6-2/TRBV6-3	TRBJ2-1	NA	18	TGTGCCAGCAGTTACTCCACGGGGGCGGGGAGTCGAGGGAATGAGCAGTTCTTC	CASSYSTGAGSRGNEQFF
NA	TRBV7-9	TRBJ1-5	NA	14	TGTGCCAGCAGCACAACAGGGCTAGAACAGCCCCAGCATTTT	CASSTTGLEQPQHF
TRBD2	TRBV20-1	TRBJ2-1	few	14	TGCAGTGCTAGTACCCAGACTCTAGCGGGGGAGCAGTTCTTC	CSASTQTLAGEQFF
NA	TRBV21-1	TRBJ1-6	NA	14	TGTGCCAGCAGCGACGGGGGGTGGTCGTCACCCCTCCACTTT	CASSDGGWSSPLHF
NA	TRBV7-8	TRBJ1-4	NA	14	TGTGCCAGCAGCGTGAATCCGGGTAATGAAAAACTGTTTTTT	CASSVNPGNEKLFF
NA	TRBV6-5	TRBJ2-7	once	12	TGTGCCAGCGGAGGAGCCTCCTACGAGCAGTACTTC	CASGGASYEQYF
TRBD1	TRBV28	TRBJ2-2	NA	15	TGTGCCAGCAGTTTAATGGGACAGGGGACCGGGGAGCTGTTTTTT	CASSLMGQGTGELFF
NA	TRBV7-9	TRBJ1-5	once	13	TGTGCCAGCAGCTTACAGGGCGGTCAGCCCCAGCATTTT	CASSLQGGQPQHF
TRBD1	TRBV18	TRBJ1-1	NA	15	TGTGCCAGCTCACAACCGACAGGGAAGAACACTGAAGCTTTCTTT	CASSQPTGKNTEAFF
TRBD1	TRBV5-6	TRBJ2-1	NA	15	TGTGCCAGCAGCTTGAGGACAGGTGGAAGCAATGAGCAGTTCTTC	CASSLRTGGSNEQFF
NA	TRBV18	TRBJ1-2	NA	16	TGTGCCAGCTCACCCCTTTCGGGGGGAGGGGGCTATGGCTACACCTTC	CASSPLSGGGGYGYTF
TRBD2	TRBV2	TRBJ2-3	NA	14	TGTGCCAGCACCGGGGGACTAGTAGTAGATACGCAGTATTTT	CASTGGLVVDTQYF
NA	TRBV7-2	TRBJ2-5	NA	15	TGTGCCAGCAGCTTAGGGGGGATGGTCGGAGAGACCCAGTACTTC	CASSLGGMVGETQYF
NA	TRBV5-6	TRBJ1-1	NA	13	TGTGCCAGCAGCTTTATGGGGAGCACTGAAGCTTTCTTT	CASSFMGSTEAFF
TRBD2	TRBV5-5	TRBJ2-1	NA	16	TGTGCCAGCAGCGTGGGACTAGCGGGAGGCGACAATGAGCAGTTCTTC	CASSVGLAGGDNEQFF
NA	TRBV10-3	TRBJ1-2	NA	14	TGTGCCATCAGTGCTACCGCCGGGGTTGGAGGCTACACCTTC	CAISATAGVGGYTF
NA	TRBV4-1	TRBJ2-4	NA	16	TGCGCCAGCGCTCCGGGGACCACCTTAGCCAAAAACATTCAGTACTTC	CASAPGTTLAKNIQYF
NA	TRBV6-5	TRBJ2-2	once	15	TGTGCCAGCAGTTCGCGGACCTACTCCACCGGGGAGCTGTTTTTT	CASSSRTYSTGELFF
TRBD2	TRBV27	TRBJ2-1	NA	15	TGTGCCAGCAGTTACGGGACTAGCGGATACAATGAGCAGTTCTTC	CASSYGTSGYNEQFF
NA	TRBV7-9	TRBJ1-1	NA	16	TGTGCCAGCAGCTCCGGGATTTCCCTAACCGACACTGAAGCTTTCTTT	CASSSGISLTDTEAFF
NA	TRBV12-3/TRBV12-4	TRBJ1-2	NA	13	TGTGCCAGCAGACCAGTCGCGGTGCCTGGCTACACCTTC	CASRPVAVPGYTF
TRBD1	TRBV2	TRBJ2-5	NA	13	TGTGCCAGCAGCCTCGACAGGGGAGAGACCCAGTACTTC	CASSLDRGETQYF
NA	TRBV6-5	TRBJ2-7	NA	14	TGTGCCAGCAAAAGGGCCGCTTCAACCTACGAGCAGTACTTC	CASKRAASTYEQYF
TRBD1	TRBV7-9	TRBJ1-2	NA	15	TGTGCCAGCAGCCCCCGGACAGGTTTGAACTATGGCTACACCTTC	CASSPRTGLNYGYTF
TRBD2	TRBV25-1	TRBJ2-3	NA	15	TGTGCCAGCAGTAGTCTAGCGGAGAGCACAGATACGCAGTATTTT	CASSSLAESTDTQYF
TRBD1	TRBV5-6	TRBJ1-1	NA	12	TGTGCCAGCAGCACAGGACAGGGTCGAGCTTTCTTT	CASSTGQGRAFF
NA	TRBV27	TRBJ1-5	NA	14	TGTGCCAGCAGTTTTGCGCAGCCTAATCAGCCCCAGCATTTT	CASSFAQPNQPQHF
TRBD1	TRBV7-8	TRBJ2-2	few	16	TGTGCCAGCAGCTCCCGACAGGGCCGGGTAGCCGGGGAGCTGTTTTTT	CASSSRQGRVAGELFF
NA	TRBV12-3/TRBV12-4	TRBJ1-3	NA	13	TGTGCCAGCAGTATGGGACGTGGAAACACCATATATTTT	CASSMGRGNTIYF
NA	TRBV6-4	TRBJ2-3	NA	15	TGTGCCAGCAGTGCCATGAGCAGAGGGGGAGATACGCAGTATTTT	CASSAMSRGGDTQYF
NA	TRBV11-2	TRBJ1-1	NA	15	TGTGCCAGCAGCTCTCCTCGGGGGGCGATCACTGAAGCTTTCTTT	CASSSPRGAITEAFF
TRBD1	TRBV6-5	TRBJ1-2	NA	14	TGTGCCAGCAGTTACTCGGGACAGGGACGTGGCTACACCTTC	CASSYSGQGRGYTF
NA	TRBV2	TRBJ2-7	NA	14	TGTGCCAGCCGGTTCCAAGGGGGTGCCTACGAGCAGTACTTC	CASRFQGGAYEQYF
NA	TRBV14	TRBJ1-5	NA	11	TGTGCCAGCAGCCAAGGTCCTGGAAAGCATTTT	CASSQGPGKHF
NA	TRBV7-9	TRBJ2-3	NA	14	TGTGCCAGCAGCTTAGGGTTTTCGGCAGATACGCAGTATTTT	CASSLGFSADTQYF
NA	TRBV5-8	TRBJ2-1	NA	12	TGTGCCAGCAGCTTGTTGAGGAATGAGCAGTTCTTC	CASSLLRNEQFF
NA	TRBV6-4	TRBJ2-2	NA	13	TGTGCCAGCAGTGATAGGCCCCTCGGGGAGCTGTTTTTT	CASSDRPLGELFF
NA	TRBV11-2	TRBJ1-2	NA	14	TGTGCCAGCAGCTCCAACGGTCGTAACTATGGCTACACCTTC	CASSSNGRNYGYTF
NA	TRBV12-3/TRBV12-4	TRBJ1-3	NA	12	TGTGCCAGCAGCCGGGTCGGAAACACCATATATTTT	CASSRVGNTIYF